The 27 T cell receptor beta chains below all came from one sample that was sequenced in a study of blood T cell repertoires in COVID-19. Only in-frame clones appear in the TCRdb table, and some are missing; sequencing was by immunoSEQ multiplex PCR. Here the sample spans approximately 200,000 clones, 80% to 90% being singletons. The material sequenced was PBMCs or T cells enriched from blood (not recorded which). The receptors were sampled from a woman aged 18 to 35 in a cohort exposed to, infected with or recovered from COVID-19 (not recorded which).

The V gene is TRBV19, the J gene TRBJ1-2, with TRBD1 matching 7 bases. Germline lookup yields CDR1 LNHDA and CDR2 SQIVND (reference sequence). CDR3 length equals 17 residues. V shed 2 bases, J shed 3 bases, and the junction held 12 bases outside the gene matches. CDR3 DNA: TGTGCCAGTAGTATAAGAATTATCGGGCAGGGGGACTATGGCTACACCTTC. Encoded protein: CASSIRIIGQGDYGYTF.

The chain recombines TRBV5-1 with TRBJ2-7; no clear D. The V end lost 2 bases, the J end lost 0 bases, and 18 bases lay between the germline ends. The CDR3 sequence is 17 residues long. In germline, CDR1 is SGHRS, CDR2 YFSETQ. In DNA form, the CDR3 reads TGCGCCAGCAGCTTCTCGGGTTTCGAACCTCTCTCCTACGAGCAGTACTTC. This codes for CASSFSGFEPLSYEQYF.

The V and J genes are TRBV2 and TRBJ1-1, with D uncertain. Germline-derived CDR1 and CDR2 are SNHLY and FYNNEI. Trimming removed 7 bases at V and 0 bases at J, with 9 bases between. CDR3 length equals 13 residues. The CDR3 is CASIATMNTEAFF. The CDR3 region has the DNA TGTGCCAGCATAGCCACCATGAACACTGAAGCTTTCTTT.

The rearrangement uses TRBV11-2 and TRBJ2-5, with 13 bases aligning to TRBD2. V trimming: 5 bases; J trimming: 5 bases; junction bases outside the gene matches: 8. This CDR3 has 16 residues. Looked up from germline, CDR1 is SGHAT and CDR2 is FQNNGV. CDR3 loop: CASSPPGLAGVETQYF. The CDR3 bases are TGTGCCAGCAGCCCCCCCGGACTAGCGGGAGTTGAGACCCAGTACTTC.

The gene calls are TRBV6-2 or TRBV6-3 and TRBJ2-5, with TRBD2 as a possible D gene (5 bases). CDR1 is MNHEY, CDR2 SVGEGT, per germline. The CDR3 is made up of 13 amino acids. The ends were cut back, 6 bases at V and 3 bases at J, with 11 bases in the middle. The CDR3 sequence: CASSGRGKETQYF. CDR3 in DNA: TGTGCCAGCAGCGGACGAGGGAAAGAGACCCAGTACTTC.

The V call is TRBV20-1, the J call TRBJ2-7; 8 bases fit TRBD2. The CDR3 length is 12 residues. With V trimmed by 3 bases and J by 4 bases, 2 bases remained unmatched. Germline values: CDR1 DFQATT, CDR2 SNEGSKA (reference sequence). CDR3 amino acids: CSASSSGYEQYF. The CDR3 region has the DNA TGCAGTGCTAGTTCTAGCGGGTACGAGCAGTACTTC.

The V gene is TRBV5-1, the J gene TRBJ2-5; possible D gene TRBD2, 5 bases. V was shortened by 7 bases and J by 1 base, with 17 bases between the two germline ends. The germline V gene encodes CDR1 SGHRS and CDR2 YFSETQ. The CDR3 has 15 residues. The CDR3 coding sequence is TGCGCCAGCCGCCAGAATAGCGTCTCCCAAGAGACCCAGTACTTC. As protein: CASRQNSVSQETQYF.

The rearrangement joins TRBV10-3 to TRBJ2-1; tentative D call: TRBD2 (6 bases). The germline V gene encodes CDR1 ENHRY and CDR2 SYGVKD. The V gene lost 2 bases and the J gene lost 5 bases, with 7 bases spanning the gap. CDR3 length equals 13 residues. DNA for the CDR3: TGTGCCATCAGTGAGGCGGGAAACAATGAGCAGTTCTTC. Translation: CAISEAGNNEQFF.

This clone appeared once. This chain uses TRBV19 with TRBJ1-2; D is uncertain. CDR3 length equals 14 residues. Germline V gene sequence: CDR1 LNHDA, CDR2 SQIVND (reference sequence). The V gene lost 4 bases and the J gene lost 4 bases, with 13 bases spanning the gap. CDR3 DNA sequence: TGTGCCAGTAGTAAGACCGGGGAGGGCTATGGCTACACCTTC. The encoded protein is CASSKTGEGYGYTF.

The chain uses TRBV10-3 and TRBJ2-1; 10 bases align to TRBD1. V lost 10 bases, J lost 7 bases, and 13 bases stayed unmatched. The CDR3 runs to 15 residues. CDR1 is ENHRY and CDR2 is SYGVKD in the germline V gene. DNA for the CDR3: TGTGCCACTACCCAGGGACAGGGGCGAAAGAATGAGCAGTTCTTC. This sequence encodes CATTQGQGRKNEQFF.

The chain recombines TRBV7-2 with TRBJ1-5, with D hard to call. V dropped 6 bases and J dropped 2 bases, with 11 bases sitting between them. The CDR3 has 14 residues. CDR1 SGHTA and CDR2 FQGNSA come from the germline V gene. CDR3 sequence reads: CASRPAGGNQPQHF. The CDR3 DNA sequence: TGTGCCAGCAGACCTGCGGGAGGCAATCAGCCCCAGCATTTT.

The chain uses TRBV5-1 and TRBJ2-7; D uncertain. The CDR3 contains 16 residues. The V end lost 0 bases, the J end lost 2 bases, and 15 bases lay between the germline ends. From germline, CDR1 is SGHRS and CDR2 YFSETQ. The DNA for the CDR3 is TGCGCCAGCAGCTTGGATCGGCGGATAAGCGCCTACGAGCAGTACTTC. It encodes CASSLDRRISAYEQYF.

This chain joins TRBV6-1 and TRBJ2-7, with D perhaps TRBD2 (5 bases). The CDR3 covers 15 residues. Germline V gene lookup returns CDR1 MNHNS and CDR2 SASEGT. V gave up 0 bases and J gave up 3 bases, with 12 bases separating them. In nucleotides, the CDR3 is TGTGCCAGCAGTGAAGCGCGGCGGGTTCGCTACGAGCAGTACTTC. It encodes CASSEARRVRYEQYF.

The rearrangement links TRBV28 to TRBJ2-5; 12 nucleotides agree with TRBD2. Germline V gives CDR1 MDHEN, CDR2 SYDVKM. The CDR3 is 15 amino acids. V trimming: 5 bases; J trimming: 2 bases; junction bases outside the gene matches: 3. The CDR3, as DNA: TGTGCCAGCAGTACAGGACTAGCGGGGCAAGAGACCCAGTACTTC. Translating gives CASSTGLAGQETQYF.

The chain links TRBV29-1 to TRBJ1-4; 8 bases are shared with TRBD1. The CDR3 loop spans 15 amino acids. Germline CDR1 SQVTM, CDR2 ANQGSEA. Trimming cost V 4 bases and J 0 bases; bases outside gene matches: 4. The CDR3 bases are TGCAGCGTTGTCGGGACAGGCACAACTAATGAAAAACTGTTTTTT. Encoded protein: CSVVGTGTTNEKLFF.

The V gene is TRBV5-1, the J gene TRBJ2-7, with D unclear. CDR3 length: 14 amino acids. Germline CDR1 and CDR2: SGHRS and YFSETQ. Trimming removed 0 bases at V and 0 bases at J, with 7 bases between. The CDR3 region is CASSLGDISYEQYF. CDR3 nucleotides: TGCGCCAGCAGCTTGGGCGACATCTCCTACGAGCAGTACTTC.

The CDR3 bases are TGCGCCAGCAGCTTAGCAACAGACATGAACACTGAAGCTTTCTTT. Encoded protein: CASSLATDMNTEAFF. The V call is TRBV5-1, the J call TRBJ1-1; D unresolved. V shed 2 bases and J shed 0 bases, with 11 bases lying between them. This CDR3 is 15 amino acids long. CDR1 is SGHRS, CDR2 YFSETQ, per germline.

The DNA for the CDR3 is TGTGCCAGCAGGGAACAAGACAGTTATGGTGAAGCTTTCTTT. Encoded protein: CASREQDSYGEAFF. V is TRBV2 and J is TRBJ1-1; TRBD1 might be the D (5 bases). The germline V gene encodes CDR1 SNHLY and CDR2 FYNNEI. The CDR3 has 14 residues. Trimming removed 6 bases at V and 7 bases at J, with 18 bases between.

The chain joins TRBV7-8 to TRBJ2-5, with D perhaps TRBD1 (6 bases). Germline V gene data show CDR1 as SGHVS and CDR2 as FQNEAQ. The CDR3 contains 16 residues. Between the trimmed V and J ends, which lost 7 bases and 5 bases, there was a span of 23 bases. The DNA of the CDR3 is TGTGCCAGCACCCTAAACGGCAGGGGCCCAGGGGAGACCCAGTACTTC. Protein sequence: CASTLNGRGPGETQYF.

This sequence joins TRBV30 and TRBJ2-5; tentatively, D is TRBD2 (7 bases). Germline V gene lookup returns CDR1 GTSNPN and CDR2 SVGIG (reference sequence). CDR3 length equals 13 residues. Trimming took 0 bases from V and 5 from J, leaving 10 bases between them. CDR3 nucleotide sequence: TGTGCCTGGAGTGTAAAGGGGGGGGAGACCCAGTACTTC. It encodes CAWSVKGGETQYF.

V is TRBV28 and J is TRBJ1-4; D may be TRBD1 (6 bases). CDR1 is MDHEN, CDR2 SYDVKM, per germline. The CDR3 extends over 16 amino acids. The V gene lost 6 bases and the J gene lost 0 bases, with 14 bases spanning the gap. The CDR3 region is CASSRGQVATNEKLFF. The DNA of the CDR3 is TGTGCCAGCAGCCGGGGACAAGTTGCAACTAATGAAAAACTGTTTTTT.

Concerning this clone: This CDR3 is also generated by other DNA sequences in the sample. The rearrangement uses TRBV2 and TRBJ2-7; D is uncertain. The CDR3 runs to 11 residues. Germline V gene lookup returns CDR1 SNHLY and CDR2 FYNNEI. V lost 6 bases, J lost 0 bases, and 3 bases lay in between. CDR3 nucleotide sequence: TGTGCCAGCAGCCTCTCCTACGAGCAGTACTTC. This sequence encodes CASSLSYEQYF.

The rearrangement joins TRBV15 to TRBJ2-1; D unclear. The CDR3 runs 17 residues. V was shortened by 0 bases and J by 5 bases, with 17 bases between the two germline ends. The V gene's germline CDR1 is LNHNV and CDR2 YYDKDF (reference sequence). The CDR3 sequence is CATSRDRSSFSDNEQFF. The CDR3 DNA sequence: TGTGCCACCAGCAGAGACCGCTCGAGTTTTAGTGACAATGAGCAGTTCTTC.

V usage is TRBV2 and J usage is TRBJ2-5; 7 positions agree with TRBD1. CDR3 size: 15 residues. V lost 7 bases to trimming and J lost 5 bases; unmatched junction nucleotides: 13. Germline CDR1 and CDR2: SNHLY and FYNNEI. The CDR3 is CASIIPTGSVETQYF. The DNA for the CDR3 is TGTGCCAGCATAATTCCGACAGGGTCCGTGGAGACCCAGTACTTC.

As DNA, the CDR3 is TGTGCCAGCAGCGTATTCGTCGGACTATCTTACAATGAGCAGTTCTTC. It yields the protein CASSVFVGLSYNEQFF. This chain joins TRBV9 and TRBJ2-1; D perhaps matches TRBD2 (6 bases). Germline loops: CDR1 SGDLS, CDR2 YYNGEE. The germline V and J ends were trimmed by 1 base and 4 bases, with 15 bases remaining between them. The CDR3 spans 16 residues.

This rearrangement joins TRBV28 to TRBJ2-2; the match to TRBD2 covers 7 bases. The V and J ends lost 10 bases and 2 bases, in that order; junction bases with no gene match: 7. The germline V gene encodes CDR1 MDHEN and CDR2 SYDVKM. This CDR3 is built from 14 residues. The CDR3, as DNA: TGTGCCATTCGCCGACTAGCTAACACCGGGGAGCTGTTTTTT. Amino acids: CAIRRLANTGELFF.

The chain has TRBV23-1 and TRBJ1-5; D may be TRBD1 (6 bases). TRBV23-1 is reported as an ORF; its role is uncertain. Trimming took 3 bases from V and 4 from J, leaving 10 bases between them. CDR3 length equals 14 residues. The CDR3 DNA sequence: TGCGCCAGCAGTCATTTACAGGGAAATCAGCCCCAGCATTTT. Amino acid sequence: CASSHLQGNQPQHF.